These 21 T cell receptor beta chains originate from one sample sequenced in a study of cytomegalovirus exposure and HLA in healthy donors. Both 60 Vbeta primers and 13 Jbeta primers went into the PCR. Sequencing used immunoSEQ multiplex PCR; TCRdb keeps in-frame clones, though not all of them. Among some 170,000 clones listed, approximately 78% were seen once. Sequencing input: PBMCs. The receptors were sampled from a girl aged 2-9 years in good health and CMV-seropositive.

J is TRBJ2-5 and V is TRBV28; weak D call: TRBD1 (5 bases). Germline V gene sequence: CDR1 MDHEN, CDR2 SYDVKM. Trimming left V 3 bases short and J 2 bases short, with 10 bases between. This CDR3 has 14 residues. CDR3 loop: CASSFDRPQETQYF. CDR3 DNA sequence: TGTGCCAGCAGTTTTGACAGACCTCAAGAGACCCAGTACTTC.

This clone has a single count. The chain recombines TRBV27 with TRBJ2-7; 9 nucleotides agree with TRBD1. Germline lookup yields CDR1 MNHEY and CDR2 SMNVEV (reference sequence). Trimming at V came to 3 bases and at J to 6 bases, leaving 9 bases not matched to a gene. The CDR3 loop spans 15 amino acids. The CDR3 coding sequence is TGTGCCAGCAGTTTGTGGGGACAGGGAGCTCCCGAGCAGTACTTC. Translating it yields CASSLWGQGAPEQYF.

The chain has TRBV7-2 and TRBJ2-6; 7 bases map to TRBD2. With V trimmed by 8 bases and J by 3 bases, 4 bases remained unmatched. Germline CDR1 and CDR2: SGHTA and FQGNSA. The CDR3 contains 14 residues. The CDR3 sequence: CASWGGNGANVLTF. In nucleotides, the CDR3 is TGTGCCAGCTGGGGGGGGAATGGGGCCAACGTCCTGACTTTC.

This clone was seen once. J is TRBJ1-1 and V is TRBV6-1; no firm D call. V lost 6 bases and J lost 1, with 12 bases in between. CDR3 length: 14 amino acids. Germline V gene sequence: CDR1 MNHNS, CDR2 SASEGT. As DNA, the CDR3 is TGTGCCAGCAGGCCCCTACTAACGAACACTGAAGCTTTCTTT. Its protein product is CASRPLLTNTEAFF.

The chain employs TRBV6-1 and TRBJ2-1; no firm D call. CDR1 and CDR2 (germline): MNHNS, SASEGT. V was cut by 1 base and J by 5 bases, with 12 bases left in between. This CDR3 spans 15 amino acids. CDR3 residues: CASSEDWSPDNEQFF. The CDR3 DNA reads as TGTGCCAGCAGTGAAGATTGGTCACCGGACAATGAGCAGTTCTTC.

The CDR3 DNA is TGTGCCTGGAGTGGTCGACGGTGGGCGGGAGCGGGAACCGGGGAGCTGTTTTTT. Translated: CAWSGRRWAGAGTGELFF. The gene calls are TRBV30 and TRBJ2-2; 7 nucleotides match TRBD2. J was trimmed by 5 bases and V by 1 base; bases with no gene match: 16. The CDR3 runs to 18 residues. Germline V gene data show CDR1 as GTSNPN and CDR2 as SVGIG (reference sequence).

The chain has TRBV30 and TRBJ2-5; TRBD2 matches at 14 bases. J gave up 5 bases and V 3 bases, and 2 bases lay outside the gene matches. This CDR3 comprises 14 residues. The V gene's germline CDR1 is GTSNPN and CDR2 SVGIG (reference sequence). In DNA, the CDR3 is TGTGCCTGGAGGGGACTAGCGGGAGTTGAGACCCAGTACTTC. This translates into CAWRGLAGVETQYF. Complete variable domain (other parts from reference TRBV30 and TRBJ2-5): SQTIHQWPATLVQPVGSPLSLECTVEGTSNPNLYWYRQAAGRGLQLLFYSVGIGQISSEVPQNLSASRPQDRQFILSSKKLLLSDSGFYLCAWRGLAGVETQYFGPGTRLLVL.

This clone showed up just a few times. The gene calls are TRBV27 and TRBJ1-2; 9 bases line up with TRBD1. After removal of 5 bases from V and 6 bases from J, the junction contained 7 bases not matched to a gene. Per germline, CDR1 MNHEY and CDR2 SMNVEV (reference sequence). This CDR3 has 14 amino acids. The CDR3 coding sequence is TGTGCCAGCAGTCCGGGACAGGGAATCCATGGCTACACCTTC. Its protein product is CASSPGQGIHGYTF.

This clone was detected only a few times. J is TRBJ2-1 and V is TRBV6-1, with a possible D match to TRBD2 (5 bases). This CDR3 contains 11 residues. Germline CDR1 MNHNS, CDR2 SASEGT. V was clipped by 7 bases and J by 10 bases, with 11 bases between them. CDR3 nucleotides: TGTGCCAGCATCGGGGAAGGGGAGCAGTTCTTC. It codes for CASIGEGEQFF.

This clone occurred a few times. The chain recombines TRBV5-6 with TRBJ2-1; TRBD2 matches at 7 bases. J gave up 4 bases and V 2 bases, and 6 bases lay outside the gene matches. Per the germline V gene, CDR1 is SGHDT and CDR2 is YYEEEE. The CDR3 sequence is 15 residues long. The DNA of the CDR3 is TGTGCCAGCAGCTTCCGGCTAGCGGTTTACAATGAGCAGTTCTTC. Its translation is CASSFRLAVYNEQFF.

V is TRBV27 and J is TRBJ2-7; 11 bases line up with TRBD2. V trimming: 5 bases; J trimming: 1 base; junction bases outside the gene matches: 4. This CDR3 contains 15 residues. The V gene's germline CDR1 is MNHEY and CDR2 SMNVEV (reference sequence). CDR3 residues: CASSVAGGPSYEQYF. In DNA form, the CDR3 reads TGTGCCAGCAGTGTAGCGGGAGGGCCATCCTACGAGCAGTACTTC.

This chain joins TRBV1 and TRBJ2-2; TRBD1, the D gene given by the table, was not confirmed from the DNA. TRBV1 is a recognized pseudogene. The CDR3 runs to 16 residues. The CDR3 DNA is TGCACCAGCAGCCGCCGTCTAGGGGTGGACACCGGGGAGCTGTTTTTT. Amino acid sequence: CTSSRRLGVDTGELFF.

The CDR3, as DNA: TGTGCCAGTAGTATGTCTGGACTCCGCACAGATACGCAGTATTTT. It translates to CASSMSGLRTDTQYF. The V call is TRBV19, the J call TRBJ2-3; perhaps TRBD2 as D (5 bases). The germline CDR1 and CDR2 sequences are LNHDA and SQIVND (reference sequence). The ends were cut back, 3 bases at V and 1 base at J, with 11 bases in the middle. This CDR3 comprises 15 residues.

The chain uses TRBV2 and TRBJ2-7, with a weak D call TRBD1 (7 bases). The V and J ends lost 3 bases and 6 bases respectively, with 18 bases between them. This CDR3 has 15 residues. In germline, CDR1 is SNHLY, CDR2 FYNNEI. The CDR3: CASSELTAQGGEQYF. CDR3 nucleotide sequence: TGTGCCAGCAGTGAGTTAACCGCCCAGGGGGGCGAGCAGTACTTC.

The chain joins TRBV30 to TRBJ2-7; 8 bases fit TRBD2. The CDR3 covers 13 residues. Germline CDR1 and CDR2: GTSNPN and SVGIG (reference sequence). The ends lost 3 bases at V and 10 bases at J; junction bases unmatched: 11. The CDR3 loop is CAWSGAGGRTQYF. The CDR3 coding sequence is TGTGCCTGGAGCGGGGCGGGGGGCCGGACACAGTACTTC.

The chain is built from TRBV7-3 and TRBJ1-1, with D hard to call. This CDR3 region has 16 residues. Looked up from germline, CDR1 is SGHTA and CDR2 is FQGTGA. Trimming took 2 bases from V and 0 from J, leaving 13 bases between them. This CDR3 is CASSLLWQAMNTEAFF. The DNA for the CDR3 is TGTGCCAGCAGCTTACTGTGGCAGGCCATGAACACTGAAGCTTTCTTT.

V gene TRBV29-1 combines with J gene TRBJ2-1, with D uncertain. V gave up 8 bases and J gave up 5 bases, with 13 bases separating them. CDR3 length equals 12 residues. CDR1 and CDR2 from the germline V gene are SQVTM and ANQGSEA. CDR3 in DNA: TGCAGCTCTAGACCCGCGCACAATGAGCAGTTCTTC. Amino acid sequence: CSSRPAHNEQFF.

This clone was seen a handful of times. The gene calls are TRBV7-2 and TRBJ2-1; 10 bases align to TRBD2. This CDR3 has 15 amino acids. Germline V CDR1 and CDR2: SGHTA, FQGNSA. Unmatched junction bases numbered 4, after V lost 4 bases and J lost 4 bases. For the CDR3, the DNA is TGTGCCAGCAGCTATACTAGCGGGGATTACAATGAGCAGTTCTTC. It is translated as CASSYTSGDYNEQFF.

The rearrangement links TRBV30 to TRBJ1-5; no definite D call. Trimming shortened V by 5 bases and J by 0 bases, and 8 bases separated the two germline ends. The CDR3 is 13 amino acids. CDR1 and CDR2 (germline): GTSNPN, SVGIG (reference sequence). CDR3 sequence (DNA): TGTGCCTGGCAGGTCGATAGCAATCAGCCCCAGCATTTT. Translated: CAWQVDSNQPQHF.

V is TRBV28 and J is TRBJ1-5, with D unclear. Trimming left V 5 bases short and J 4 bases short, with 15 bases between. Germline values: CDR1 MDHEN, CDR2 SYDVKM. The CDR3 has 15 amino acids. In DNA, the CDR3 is TGTGCCAGCAGTAGCACCAGCGGTCTTAATCAGCCCCAGCATTTT. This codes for CASSSTSGLNQPQHF.

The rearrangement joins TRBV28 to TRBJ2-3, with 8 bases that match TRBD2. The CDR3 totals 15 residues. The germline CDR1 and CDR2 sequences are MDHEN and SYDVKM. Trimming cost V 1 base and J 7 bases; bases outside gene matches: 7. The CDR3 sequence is CASSLLSGGAYTQYF. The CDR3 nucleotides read TGTGCCAGCAGTTTATTGTCGGGGGGGGCGTATACGCAGTATTTT.